The 27 T cell receptor beta chains reported below all come from one sample, sequenced in a study of cytomegalovirus exposure and HLA in healthy donors. 13 Jbeta primers and 60 Vbeta primers were used for the PCR. Here immunoSEQ multiplex PCR was the method, and the copy in TCRdb shows in-frame clones only, minus some. This table holds about 140,000 clones, approximately 88% found once. Sequenced sample: PBMCs. Receptor source: a woman aged 40 to 50 in good health and CMV-seronegative.

This clone was observed once. V is TRBV5-4 and J is TRBJ2-2; 10 bases align to TRBD1. The trim removed 5 bases at V and 6 bases at J, leaving 10 bases unmatched. The CDR3 runs 16 residues. The V gene's germline CDR1 is SGHNT and CDR2 YYREEE (reference sequence). CDR3 loop: CASRPTGTGVSGELFF. The CDR3 coding sequence is TGTGCCAGCAGACCCACGGGGACAGGGGTTTCCGGGGAGCTGTTTTTT.

Comment on this clone: At one boundary the junction diverges from the germline segment, which might be a read error. The chain carries TRBV13 and TRBJ2-1; 12 nucleotides match TRBD2. The CDR3 loop spans 16 amino acids. CDR1 PRHDT and CDR2 FYEKMQ come from the germline V gene (reference sequence). Here the CDR3 reads CASSIGLAGLFREQFF. CDR3 nucleotide sequence: TGTGCCAGCAGCATAGGACTAGCGGGATTGTTTCGTGAGCAGTTCTTC.

This clone came up once. The chain carries TRBV28 and TRBJ1-6, with D tentatively TRBD1 (6 bases). The length of the CDR3 is 14 residues. Germline assignment: CDR1 MDHEN and CDR2 SYDVKM. V was cut by 8 bases and J by 7 bases, with 15 bases left in between. CDR3 protein: CASGGGGGNSPLHF. In DNA form, the CDR3 reads TGTGCCAGCGGGGGCGGCGGGGGGAATTCACCCCTCCACTTT.

In this sample, this clone turned up once. The chain has TRBV10-3 and TRBJ2-1; possible D gene TRBD2, 5 bases. V dropped 11 bases and J dropped 6 bases, with 14 bases sitting between them. CDR3 size: 12 residues. The germline CDR1 and CDR2 sequences are ENHRY and SYGVKD. CDR3 protein: CASDEGGNEQFF. For the CDR3, the DNA is TGTGCCTCCGACGAGGGCGGCAATGAGCAGTTCTTC.

This clone turned up a few times. The V gene is TRBV18, the J gene TRBJ1-5, with TRBD1 identical over 11 bases. V dropped 5 bases and J dropped 7; count of bases not matched to a gene: 7. CDR3 length: 15 amino acids. Per germline, CDR1 KGHSH and CDR2 LQKENI. For the CDR3, the DNA is TGTGCCAGCTCATCGGGACAGGGGGTTGGACAGCCCCAGCATTTT. It translates to CASSSGQGVGQPQHF.

J is TRBJ2-1 and V is TRBV29-1, with a weak D call TRBD1 (5 bases). Trimming cost V 7 bases and J 7 bases, with 5 bases left between them. The CDR3 covers 9 residues. CDR1 is SQVTM and CDR2 is ANQGSEA in the germline V gene. CDR3 in DNA: TGCAGCGCAGGGAATGAGCAGTTCTTC. This translates into CSAGNEQFF.

The rearrangement uses TRBV6-1 and TRBJ2-1; D is possibly TRBD2 (7 bases). The CDR3 has 12 residues. Per the germline V gene, CDR1 is MNHNS and CDR2 is SASEGT. Trimming shortened V by 7 bases and J by 13 bases, and 17 bases separated the two germline ends. The CDR3 loop reads CASTIMGGGQFF. Written as DNA, the CDR3 is TGTGCCAGCACCATCATGGGAGGGGGTCAGTTCTTC.

The rearrangement links TRBV5-1 to TRBJ1-1; D not resolved. The CDR3 is 15 residues long. V was trimmed by 0 bases and J by 4 bases, leaving 13 bases between them. CDR1 SGHRS and CDR2 YFSETQ come from the germline V gene. The CDR3 DNA sequence: TGCGCCAGCAGCTTGGATGGTCCCGGGAGCACTGAAGCTTTCTTT. This translates into CASSLDGPGSTEAFF.

This clone was seen a few times. The gene calls are TRBV5-6 and TRBJ2-7; 9 bases align to TRBD1. V lost 5 bases, J lost 1 base, and 7 bases stayed unmatched. In germline, CDR1 is SGHDT, CDR2 YYEEEE. The CDR3 runs to 15 residues. The chain's CDR3 is CASRRDRDPSYEQYF. The CDR3 DNA is TGTGCCAGCAGGCGGGACAGGGATCCTTCCTACGAGCAGTACTTC. Looking up the rest from reference TRBV5-6 and TRBJ2-7 gives the full variable domain: DAGVTQSPTHLIKTRGQQVTLRCSPKSGHDTVSWYQQALGQGPQFIFQYYEEEERQRGNFPDRFSGHQFPNYSSELNVNALLLGDSALYLCASRRDRDPSYEQYFGPGTRLTVT.

The V gene is TRBV7-8, the J gene TRBJ2-3; D uncertain. Germline CDR1 reads SGHVS; CDR2 reads FQNEAQ. The CDR3 is made up of 16 amino acids. The V and J ends lost 5 bases and 4 bases respectively, with 19 bases between them. DNA of the CDR3: TGTGCCAGCAGCCCTAACCCCGGAAGTCGGGCAGATACGCAGTATTTT. This encodes CASSPNPGSRADTQYF. The full variable domain, in which reference TRBV7-8 and TRBJ2-3 provide the parts outside the CDR3, is GAGVSQSPRYKVAKRGQDVALRCDPISGHVSLFWYQQALGQGPEFLTYFQNEAQLDKSGLPSDRFFAERPEGSVSTLKIQRTQQEDSAVYLCASSPNPGSRADTQYFGPGTRLTVL.

This sequence joins TRBV28 and TRBJ2-1, with 12 nucleotides matching TRBD2. This CDR3 is 12 amino acids long. Germline V lookup: CDR1 MDHEN, CDR2 SYDVKM. V trimming: 5 bases; J trimming: 15 bases; junction bases outside the gene matches: 5. The CDR3 nucleotides read TGTGCCAGCAGTCGGACTAGCGGGAAACGGTTCTTC. It translates to CASSRTSGKRFF.

In its sample, this clone was seen a few times. This chain links TRBV5-4 with TRBJ1-4; D unclear. The length of the CDR3 is 14 residues. CDR1 and CDR2 (germline): SGHNT, YYREEE (reference sequence). V shed 4 bases and J shed 4 bases, with 11 bases lying between them. CDR3 DNA sequence: TGTGCCAGCAGCCCGGGGAGTAGTAATGAAAAACTGTTTTTT. It translates to CASSPGSSNEKLFF. Full variable domain (outside the CDR3, taken from reference TRBV5-4 and TRBJ1-4): ETGVTQSPTHLIKTRGQQVTLRCSSQSGHNTVSWYQQALGQGPQFIFQYYREEENGRGNFPPRFSGLQFPNYSSELNVNALELDDSALYLCASSPGSSNEKLFFGSGTQLSVL.

The chain uses TRBV5-1 and TRBJ2-5; 7 bases map to TRBD2. This CDR3 is 18 amino acids long. The J segment lost 4 bases and the V segment lost 0 bases, leaving 15 bases of the junction unmatched. The germline CDR1 and CDR2 sequences are SGHRS and YFSETQ. The CDR3 here is CASSLDGGRGRYGETQYF. The CDR3 nucleotides read TGCGCCAGCAGCTTGGATGGCGGGAGAGGCCGTTATGGAGAGACCCAGTACTTC.

The CDR3 nucleotides are TGCGCCAGCAGCTCTAGTTTAGCGGGAACCTACAATGAGCAGTTCTTC. Translation: CASSSSLAGTYNEQFF. The J gene is TRBJ2-1, the V gene TRBV5-1, with 8 bases matching TRBD2. The CDR3 extends over 16 amino acids. CDR1 SGHRS and CDR2 YFSETQ come from the germline V gene. Unmatched junction bases numbered 7, after V lost 3 bases and J lost 2 bases.

The DNA of the CDR3 is TGTGCCAGCAGCTTGGGGAGTATAGCGGGAGCAGAGACCCAGTACTTC. Residues: CASSLGSIAGAETQYF. The chain uses TRBV5-4 and TRBJ2-5; 9 nucleotides agree with TRBD2. V shed 0 bases, J shed 4 bases, and the junction held 7 bases outside the gene matches. CDR1 is SGHNT, CDR2 YYREEE, per germline (reference sequence). This CDR3 has 16 amino acids.

This CDR3 reads CASSLGRQGAYEQYF. The CDR3 DNA sequence: TGTGCCAGCAGCTTAGGCCGACAGGGGGCCTACGAGCAGTACTTC. The rearrangement joins TRBV13 to TRBJ2-5, with TRBD1 matching over 9 bases. TRBJ2-7 matches the DNA end more closely, so the J call is doubtful. This CDR3 has 15 amino acids. Germline loops: CDR1 PRHDT, CDR2 FYEKMQ (reference sequence).

The chain recombines TRBV5-4 with TRBJ1-1; 7 nucleotides agree with TRBD1. The germline gives CDR1 SGHNT, CDR2 YYREEE (reference sequence). Unmatched junction bases numbered 8, after V lost 4 bases and J lost 5 bases. This CDR3 region has 14 residues. The CDR3 region has the DNA TGTGCCAGCAGCGACCCAGGGGGATGGACTGAAGCTTTCTTT. This gives the protein CASSDPGGWTEAFF.

The chain recombines TRBV7-8 with TRBJ2-7; 8 nucleotides match TRBD1. The CDR3 consists of 14 residues. V gave up 3 bases and J gave up 1 base; unmatched junction bases: 2. Germline CDR1 and CDR2: SGHVS and FQNEAQ. The CDR3, as DNA: TGTGCCAGCAGCTTGGACAGGGAGTCCTACGAGCAGTACTTC. Its protein is CASSLDRESYEQYF.

The chain combines TRBV2 with TRBJ1-2; D is unclear. With 0 bases removed from V and 5 bases from J, the gap between germline ends came to 13 bases. The CDR3 covers 15 residues. Germline lookup yields CDR1 SNHLY and CDR2 FYNNEI. CDR3 sequence: CASSEALAGNYGYTF. CDR3 bases: TGTGCCAGCAGTGAAGCGCTGGCGGGTAATTATGGCTACACCTTC. Based on the CDR3 plus reference TRBV2 and TRBJ1-2, the full variable domain is EPEVTQTPSHQVTQMGQEVILRCVPISNHLYFYWYRQILGQKVEFLVSFYNNEISEKSEIFDDQFSVERPDGSNFTLKIRSTKLEDSAMYFCASSEALAGNYGYTFGSGTRLTVV.

The CDR3: CASSRQANSYNSPLHF. Written as DNA, the CDR3 is TGTGCCAGCAGCCGACAGGCCAACTCCTATAATTCACCCCTCCACTTT. This chain connects TRBV5-8 to TRBJ1-6; possible D gene TRBD1, 6 bases. The germline CDR1 and CDR2 sequences are SGHTS and YDEGEE. This CDR3 contains 16 residues. Trimming took 4 bases from V and 0 from J, leaving 11 bases between them.

This clone was counted a single time. Other DNA sequences in this sample translate to the same CDR3. The genes are TRBV5-1 and TRBJ2-5; 7 positions agree with TRBD1. The CDR3 is 13 amino acids. The trim removed 0 bases at V and 4 bases at J, leaving 0 bases unmatched. Per germline, CDR1 SGHRS and CDR2 YFSETQ. CDR3 amino acids: CASSLGQGETQYF. The CDR3 DNA reads as TGCGCCAGCAGCTTGGGACAGGGAGAGACCCAGTACTTC.

This clone appeared a single time. The rearrangement joins TRBV5-4 to TRBJ2-3, with D uncertain. The CDR3 is made up of 13 amino acids. Germline CDR1 reads SGHNT; CDR2 reads YYREEE (reference sequence). V lost 3 bases to trimming and J lost 9 bases, with 14 bases between them. CDR3 residues: CASSSPTQITQYF. CDR3 DNA: TGTGCCAGCAGCTCACCGACTCAGATAACGCAGTATTTT.

V is TRBV11-3 and J is TRBJ2-5, with D maybe TRBD1 (6 bases). The CDR3 has 14 amino acids. Trimming stripped 1 base from V and 3 bases from J, with 9 bases between. Germline V gene lookup returns CDR1 SGHNT and CDR2 YENEEA. The CDR3 protein is CASSLVEGEETQYF. CDR3 DNA sequence: TGTGCCAGCAGCTTAGTAGAGGGGGAAGAGACCCAGTACTTC.

V is TRBV5-1 and J is TRBJ2-7; 11 positions match TRBD2. This CDR3 comprises 14 residues. Trimming removed 4 bases from V and 6 bases from J; junction bases left unmatched: 6. In germline, CDR1 is SGHRS, CDR2 YFSETQ. The CDR3 bases are TGCGCCAGCAGCAGCAGGCTAGCGGGAGGCGAGCAGTACTTC. Protein: CASSSRLAGGEQYF.

The gene calls are TRBV7-9 and TRBJ2-1, with 8 bases lining up with TRBD2. The germline V gene encodes CDR1 SEHNR and CDR2 FQNEAQ (reference sequence). The CDR3 is 16 amino acids. J gave up 7 bases and V 4 bases, and 12 bases lay outside the gene matches. Here the CDR3 DNA reads TGTGCCAGCAGCTCCCCCCGGGGGGGAGAGGTAAATGAGCAGTTCTTC. Encoded protein: CASSSPRGGEVNEQFF.

The chain recombines TRBV6-1 with TRBJ1-1; possibly TRBD1 for D (5 bases). Trimming took 7 bases from V and 4 from J, leaving 16 bases between them. Germline CDR1 MNHNS, CDR2 SASEGT. This CDR3 comprises 14 residues. The CDR3 DNA reads as TGTGCCAGCACGGGTGGGGGAGGAGGCACTGAAGCTTTCTTT. It codes for CASTGGGGGTEAFF.

A single count supports this clone. This chain joins TRBV7-2 and TRBJ2-5, with 8 bases fitting TRBD2. The better agreement between TRBJ2-7 and the DNA end casts doubt on the J call. Germline loops: CDR1 SGHTA, CDR2 FQGNSA. This CDR3 comprises 14 residues. This chain's CDR3 is CASSFTSGSYEQYF. In DNA form, the CDR3 reads TGTGCCAGCAGCTTCACTAGCGGCTCCTACGAGCAGTACTTC.